One and the same sample provided the 14 T cell receptor beta chains below, sequenced in a study of CD8 T cells in ankylosing spondylitis. TCRdb re-called the 5' RACE reads through MiXCR, storing one row per CDR3 protein. The table has some 150,000 distinct CDR3 sequences, about an eighth seen once. Sequencing was performed on blood, either unsorted or a sorted T cell fraction (not recorded which). These receptors were collected from a female donor with ankylosing spondylitis or in good health (not recorded which).

This clonotype was observed a handful of times. The J gene is TRBJ2-1, the V gene TRBV20-1; D possibly corresponds to TRBD2 (6 bases). The V end lost 2 bases, the J end lost 7 bases, and 15 bases lay between the germline ends. This CDR3 is 14 amino acids long. The germline CDR1 and CDR2 sequences are DFQATT and SNEGSKA (reference sequence). The CDR3: CSARSWDLLNEQFF. CDR3 in DNA: TGCAGTGCTAGATCCTGGGACTTACTTAATGAGCAGTTCTTC.

This clonotype came up many times. This chain uses TRBV20-1 with TRBJ2-7; D remains unclear. Trimming stripped 3 bases from V and 0 bases from J, with 12 bases between. Per germline, CDR1 DFQATT and CDR2 SNEGSKA (reference sequence). The CDR3 is 14 residues long. Here the CDR3 DNA reads TGCAGTGCTAGTGTGGCGTCGAGCTCCTACGAGCAGTACTTC. Protein: CSASVASSSYEQYF.

This clonotype has a count of ten or more. CDR3 loop: CASSLGTFGNTIYF. In DNA, the CDR3 is TGTGCCAGCAGCCTCGGGACGTTTGGAAACACCATATATTTT. The rearrangement links TRBV7-2 to TRBJ1-3; D is possibly TRBD1 (5 bases). CDR3 length: 14 amino acids. Trimming pared 5 bases from V and 3 bases from J, leaving 11 bases between. Germline V gene lookup returns CDR1 SGHTA and CDR2 FQGNSA. Full variable domain (outside the CDR3, taken from reference TRBV7-2 and TRBJ1-3): GAGVSQSPSNKVTEKGKDVELRCDPISGHTALYWYRQSLGQGLEFLIYFQGNSAPDKSGLPSDRFSAERTGGSVSTLTIQRTQQEDSAVYLCASSLGTFGNTIYFGEGSWLTVV.

This clonotype was observed a few times. The chain employs TRBV4-1 and TRBJ1-2; D is unresolved. V was clipped by 1 base and J by 8 bases, with 5 bases between them. CDR1 MGHRA and CDR2 YSYEKL come from the germline V gene. There are 11 residues in the CDR3. The CDR3 bases are TGCGCCAGCAGCCAAGGAGAGGGCTACACCTTC. Protein: CASSQGEGYTF.

This clonotype was seen ten or more times. The chain joins TRBV2 to TRBJ2-2, with 8 bases that match TRBD2. This CDR3 region has 14 residues. Germline V gives CDR1 SNHLY, CDR2 FYNNEI. V lost 6 bases to trimming and J lost 5 bases; unmatched junction nucleotides: 5. The CDR3 region is CASRSAGETGELFF. CDR3 nucleotides: TGTGCCAGCAGGTCAGCGGGAGAAACCGGGGAGCTGTTTTTT. The full variable domain, completed using reference TRBV2 and TRBJ2-2, is EPEVTQTPSHQVTQMGQEVILRCVPISNHLYFYWYRQILGQKVEFLVSFYNNEISEKSEIFDDQFSVERPDGSNFTLKIRSTKLEDSAMYFCASRSAGETGELFFGEGSRLTVL.

This clonotype was recorded many times. The J gene is TRBJ2-7, the V gene TRBV5-1; 8 nucleotides align to TRBD1. V shed 9 bases and J 7 bases; nucleotides not matched to a gene: 12. Germline CDR1 reads SGHRS; CDR2 reads YFSETQ. This CDR3 is built from 13 residues. CDR3 sequence (DNA): TGCGCCACACGCGGGACAGGTGGCTTAGAGCAGTACTTC. It specifies CATRGTGGLEQYF.

This clonotype appeared many times. J is TRBJ1-5 and V is TRBV27; possibly TRBD1 for D (6 bases). Germline-derived CDR1 and CDR2 are MNHEY and SMNVEV (reference sequence). This CDR3 region has 16 residues. V shed 2 bases and J shed 6 bases, with 17 bases lying between them. The CDR3 region is CASSLRGDPQGQPQHF. The CDR3 region has the DNA TGTGCCAGCAGTTTAAGGGGGGACCCTCAGGGTCAGCCCCAGCATTTT.

This clonotype was recorded many times. The chain uses TRBV7-2 and TRBJ1-1; D is ambiguous. From germline, CDR1 is SGHTA and CDR2 FQGNSA. The V end lost 2 bases, the J end lost 0 bases, and 16 bases lay between the germline ends. The CDR3 loop spans 17 amino acids. The CDR3 reads CASSLKVNAIMNTEAFF. The CDR3 DNA sequence: TGTGCCAGCAGCTTAAAGGTCAATGCGATTATGAACACTGAAGCTTTCTTT.

In this sample, this clonotype turned up many times. The chain uses TRBV3-1 and TRBJ2-1, with a possible D match to TRBD1 (5 bases). The CDR3 consists of 16 residues. In germline, CDR1 is LGHDT, CDR2 YNNKEL (reference sequence). V dropped 0 bases and J dropped 2 bases, with 11 bases sitting between them. CDR3 amino acids: CASSQDGAKPYNEQFF. The CDR3 DNA follows: TGTGCCAGCAGCCAAGATGGGGCGAAACCCTACAATGAGCAGTTCTTC.

This clonotype was recorded many times. This sequence joins TRBV20-1 and TRBJ2-3; TRBD2 aligns across 11 bases. Germline CDR1 DFQATT, CDR2 SNEGSKA (reference sequence). The CDR3 covers 14 residues. The CDR3 DNA follows: TGCAGCGCCACTAGCGGGGGAAACACAGATACGCAGTATTTT. As protein: CSATSGGNTDTQYF.

V and J are TRBV9 and TRBJ2-2, with D uncertain. CDR1 SGDLS and CDR2 YYNGEE come from the germline V gene. The CDR3 is 15 residues long. Trimming stripped 3 bases from V and 0 bases from J, with 9 bases between. The CDR3: CASSETDANTGELFF. The CDR3 DNA reads TGTGCCAGCAGCGAGACTGATGCGAACACCGGGGAGCTGTTTTTT.

The table lists this clonotype with many counts. V usage is TRBV5-6 and J usage is TRBJ1-4, with a tentative D call TRBD1 (5 bases). This CDR3 contains 15 residues. Germline-derived CDR1 and CDR2 are SGHDT and YYEEEE. The V gene lost 3 bases and the J gene lost 7 bases, with 16 bases spanning the gap. The CDR3 sequence is CASSSLGRSLEKLFF. Written as DNA, the CDR3 is TGTGCCAGCAGCTCCCTGGGACGGTCGCTTGAAAAACTGTTTTTT.

This clonotype occurred many times. The chain joins TRBV10-3 to TRBJ2-5, with a possible D match to TRBD2 (6 bases). This CDR3 has 13 amino acids. Trimming removed 6 bases at V and 5 bases at J, with 13 bases between. CDR1 and CDR2 (germline): ENHRY, SYGVKD. CDR3 in DNA: TGTGCCATCAGCGCGGGGTTTTGGGAGACCCAGTACTTC. Residues: CAISAGFWETQYF.

In this sample, this clonotype turned up a few times. This chain joins TRBV7-3 and TRBJ1-1, with D tentatively TRBD1 (5 bases). The CDR3 is made up of 14 amino acids. V lost 5 bases to trimming and J lost 4 bases, with 14 bases between them. The V gene's germline CDR1 is SGHTA and CDR2 FQGTGA. This CDR3 reads CASSPGPRSTEAFF. The CDR3 nucleotides are TGTGCCAGCAGCCCGGGACCGCGGAGCACTGAAGCTTTCTTT.